Below, one T cell receptor beta chain is given with its context. Antigen specificity is unknown. These data come from a study of Ad26.COV2.S vaccination and SARS-CoV-2 variants. Data came from immunoSEQ multiplex PCR; TCRdb stores just in-frame clones and leaves some out. The table shows about 350,000 clones, with approximately 90% occurring only once. Overall study findings and caveats: Total T cell responses may have been underestimated by the TCR breadth and depth analyses. In vaccinated individuals, spike-specific CD8+ and CD4+ T cell responses reportedly displayed substantial breadth.

The source material was peripheral blood, sampled after recovery from COVID-19. This receptor was obtained from a human donor who had recovered from COVID-19.

CDR3 DNA sequence: TGTGCCAGCAGTTACTCGCTTGGGAAAGTTGAAAAACTGTTTTTT. Residues: CASSYSLGKVEKLFF. This chain connects TRBV6-6 to TRBJ1-4; D not resolved. Trimming left V 0 bases short and J 7 bases short, with 12 bases between. This CDR3 contains 15 residues. Per the germline V gene, CDR1 is MNHNY and CDR2 is SVGAGI (reference sequence).